This T cell receptor beta chain appears in the sequencing data of a study of T cells after yellow fever vaccination. Study context: Tscm, CM, EM and EMRA memory subsets were sorted by CD3, CD45RA, CCR7 and CD95.

Template switching by 5'RACE produced TCR cDNA, adding a universal primer site and UMIs. TCRdb fed the 5' RACE reads into MiXCR, producing one record per CDR3 protein. Of 20,000 to 30,000 distinct CDR3 sequences listed, about 5.5% are singletons. This clonotype has a count of ten or more. Regarding the study as a whole: The day 0 sorted memory subsets showed almost all vaccine-responding clonotypes to be undetectable. A secondary response was less intense yet reached its peak sooner, at day 5 versus 15.

The length of the CDR3 is 19 residues. Germline CDR1 reads SGHTA; CDR2 reads FQGNSA. V shed 0 bases, J shed 2 bases, and the junction held 4 bases outside the gene matches. Sequenced here: PBMCs, either bulk or a sorted T-cell subset (CD4+, CD8+, memory, or dextramer-sorted; not recorded which), sampled 15 days after the yellow fever booster vaccination. V is TRBV7-2 and J is TRBJ2-1; 16 positions match TRBD2. The sequence derives from a man aged 25 to 45 who received the YFV17D yellow fever vaccine. CDR3 DNA: TGTGCCAGCAGCTTAGCGGGGGGGACTAGCGGGAGGGCCTACAATGAGCAGTTCTTC. Its translation: CASSLAGGTSGRAYNEQFF. Complete variable domain (other parts from reference TRBV7-2 and TRBJ2-1): GAGVSQSPSNKVTEKGKDVELRCDPISGHTALYWYRQSLGQGLEFLIYFQGNSAPDKSGLPSDRFSAERTGGSVSTLTIQRTQQEDSAVYLCASSLAGGTSGRAYNEQFFGPGTRLTVL.